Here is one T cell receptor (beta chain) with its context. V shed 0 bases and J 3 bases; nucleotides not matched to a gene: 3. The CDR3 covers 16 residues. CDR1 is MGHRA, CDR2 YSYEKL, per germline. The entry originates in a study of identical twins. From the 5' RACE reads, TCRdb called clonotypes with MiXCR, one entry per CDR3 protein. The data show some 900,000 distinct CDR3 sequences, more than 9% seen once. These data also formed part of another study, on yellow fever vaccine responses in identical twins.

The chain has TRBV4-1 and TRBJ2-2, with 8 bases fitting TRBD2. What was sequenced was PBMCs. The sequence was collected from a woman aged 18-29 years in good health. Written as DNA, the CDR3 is TGCGCCAGCAGCCAAGAGGGACTAGAGGACACCGGGGAGCTGTTTTTT. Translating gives CASSQEGLEDTGELFF.